In its sample, the clone carrying this T cell receptor (beta chain) was seen a few times. Its antigen is not identified. TCRdb redid the calling of the RT-PCR reads with MiXCR, one entry per CDR3 protein. The repertoire holds hundreds of thousands of distinct CDR3 sequences, about 18% seen once, with roughly a tenth in the top ten. The data stem from a study of response to subunit inactivated influenza vaccine. Study-level points and caveats: New T cells are recruited in small numbers by each seasonal influenza vaccination, according to the authors' suggestion.

Germline CDR1 SGHDT, CDR2 YYEEEE. The V gene end was trimmed by 4 bases and the J gene end by 4 bases; junction bases not matched to a gene: 2. The CDR3 has 15 amino acids. V usage is TRBV5-6 and J usage is TRBJ1-6; 10 bases align to TRBD1. The starting material was PBMCs from blood, obtained 4 to 6 days after vaccination. The receptor was derived from a man in his fifties or sixties who received an inactivated influenza vaccine. The CDR3 bases are TGTGCCAGCAGCCGGGACAGGGGTTATAATTCACCCCTCCACTTT. It yields the protein CASSRDRGYNSPLHF.